The present TCR beta chain was sequenced within a study of cytomegalovirus exposure and HLA in healthy donors. This PCR relied on a set of 60 Vbeta primers and 13 Jbeta primers. The assay was immunoSEQ multiplex PCR, and TCRdb's table has in-frame clones only and misses some. This sample has approximately 70,000 clones, with 74% found just once. From germline, CDR1 is MGHRA and CDR2 YSYEKL. The CDR3 is made up of 16 amino acids. Trimming cost V 0 bases and J 6 bases, with 16 bases left between them. The V gene is TRBV4-1, the J gene TRBJ2-3; possibly TRBD2 for D (7 bases). This TCR was recovered from a woman aged 55-69 years in good health and CMV-seropositive. The specimen was PBMCs. The CDR3 reads CASSQEGGQHIDTQYF. DNA of the CDR3: TGCGCCAGCAGCCAAGAGGGGGGGCAGCACATCGATACGCAGTATTTT.